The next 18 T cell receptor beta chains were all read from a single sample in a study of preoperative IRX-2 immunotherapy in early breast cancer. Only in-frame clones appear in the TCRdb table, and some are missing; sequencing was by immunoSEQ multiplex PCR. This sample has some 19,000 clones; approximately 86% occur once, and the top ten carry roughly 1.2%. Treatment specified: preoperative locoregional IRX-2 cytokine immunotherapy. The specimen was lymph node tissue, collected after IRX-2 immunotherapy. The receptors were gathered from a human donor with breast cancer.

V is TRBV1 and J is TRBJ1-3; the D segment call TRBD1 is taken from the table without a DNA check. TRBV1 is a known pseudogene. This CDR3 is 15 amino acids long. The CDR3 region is CASSHDRTSGNTIYF. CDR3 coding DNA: TGCGCCAGCAGCCACGACAGGACCTCTGGAAACACCATATATTTT.

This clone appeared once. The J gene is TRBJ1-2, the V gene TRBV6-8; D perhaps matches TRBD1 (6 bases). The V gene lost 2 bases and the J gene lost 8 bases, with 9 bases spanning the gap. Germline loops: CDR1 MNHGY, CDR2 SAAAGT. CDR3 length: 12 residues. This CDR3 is CASSYAGEGYTF. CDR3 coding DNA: TGTGCCAGCAGTTACGCAGGGGAAGGCTACACCTTC.

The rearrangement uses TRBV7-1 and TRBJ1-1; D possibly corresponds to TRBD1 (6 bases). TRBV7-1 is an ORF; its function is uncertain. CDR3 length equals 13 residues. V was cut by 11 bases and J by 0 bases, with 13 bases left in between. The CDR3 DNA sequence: TGTGCCGGCCAGACAGGAGTGAACACTGAAGCTTTCTTT. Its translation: CAGQTGVNTEAFF.

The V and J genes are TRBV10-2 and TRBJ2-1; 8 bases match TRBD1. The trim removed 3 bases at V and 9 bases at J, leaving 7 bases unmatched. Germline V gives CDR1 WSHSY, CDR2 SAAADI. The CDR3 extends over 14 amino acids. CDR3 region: CASSDDRGEGEQFF. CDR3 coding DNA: TGCGCCAGCAGTGACGACAGGGGAGAGGGTGAGCAGTTCTTC.

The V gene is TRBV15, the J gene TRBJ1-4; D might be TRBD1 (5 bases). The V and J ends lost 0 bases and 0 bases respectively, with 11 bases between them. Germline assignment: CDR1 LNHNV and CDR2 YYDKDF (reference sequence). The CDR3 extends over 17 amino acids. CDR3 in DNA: TGTGCCACCAGCAGAGACCAGGGCTTTGCAACTAATGAAAAACTGTTTTTT. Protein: CATSRDQGFATNEKLFF.

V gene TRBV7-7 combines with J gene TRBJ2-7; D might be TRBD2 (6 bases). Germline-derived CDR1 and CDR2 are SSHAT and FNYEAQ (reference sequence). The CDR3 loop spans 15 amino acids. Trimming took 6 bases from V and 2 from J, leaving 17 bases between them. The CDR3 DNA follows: TGTGCCAGCAGACCTAGCGCAAGCGAAACCTACGAGCAGTACTTC. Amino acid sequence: CASRPSASETYEQYF. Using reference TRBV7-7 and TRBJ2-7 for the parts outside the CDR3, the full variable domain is GAGVSQSPRYKVTKRGQDVTLRCDPISSHATLYWYQQALGQGPEFLTYFNYEAQPDKSGLPSDRFSAERPEGSISTLTIQRTEQRDSAMYRCASRPSASETYEQYFGPGTRLTVT.

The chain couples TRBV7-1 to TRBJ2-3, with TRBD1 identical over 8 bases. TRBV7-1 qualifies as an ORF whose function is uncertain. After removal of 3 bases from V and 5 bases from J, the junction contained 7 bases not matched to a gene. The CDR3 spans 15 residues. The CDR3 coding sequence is TGTGCCAGCAGCTCTTACCCAGGGGGCATAGATACGCAGTATTTT. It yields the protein CASSSYPGGIDTQYF.

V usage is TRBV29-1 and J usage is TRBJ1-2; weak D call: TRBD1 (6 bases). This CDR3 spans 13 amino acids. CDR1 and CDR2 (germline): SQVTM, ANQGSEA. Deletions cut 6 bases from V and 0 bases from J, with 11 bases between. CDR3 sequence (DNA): TGCAGCGTCCTCAGGGGAGCTAACTATGGCTACACCTTC. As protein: CSVLRGANYGYTF.

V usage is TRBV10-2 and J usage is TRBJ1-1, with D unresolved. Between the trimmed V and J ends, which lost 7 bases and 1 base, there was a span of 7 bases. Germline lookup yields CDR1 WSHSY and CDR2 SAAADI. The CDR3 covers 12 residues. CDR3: CASKRENTEAFF. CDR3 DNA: TGCGCCAGCAAAAGGGAGAACACTGAAGCTTTCTTT.

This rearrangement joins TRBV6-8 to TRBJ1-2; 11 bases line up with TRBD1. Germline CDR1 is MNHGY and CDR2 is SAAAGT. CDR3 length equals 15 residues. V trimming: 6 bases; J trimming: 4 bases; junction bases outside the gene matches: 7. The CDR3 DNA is TGTGCCAGCAGCCCCCGGGGACAGGGGGGCTATGGCTACACCTTC. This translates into CASSPRGQGGYGYTF.

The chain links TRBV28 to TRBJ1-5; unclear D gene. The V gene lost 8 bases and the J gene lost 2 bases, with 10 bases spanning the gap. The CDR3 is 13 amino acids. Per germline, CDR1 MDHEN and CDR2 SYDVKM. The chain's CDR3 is CASGPAGNQPQHF. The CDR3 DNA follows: TGTGCCAGCGGCCCCGCGGGCAATCAGCCCCAGCATTTT.

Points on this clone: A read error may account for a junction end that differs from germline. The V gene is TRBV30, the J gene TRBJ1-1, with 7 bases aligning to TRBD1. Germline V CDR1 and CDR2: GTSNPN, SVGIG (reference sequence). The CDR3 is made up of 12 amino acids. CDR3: CASESRAGGMIF. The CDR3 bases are TGTGCCTCGGAAAGCAGGGCAGGGGGAATGATCTTT. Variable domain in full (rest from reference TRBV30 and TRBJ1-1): SQTIHQWPATLVQPVGSPLSLECTVEGTSNPNLYWYRQAAGRGLQLLFYSVGIGQISSEVPQNLSASRPQDRQFILSSKKLLLSDSGFYLCASESRAGGMIFGQGTRLTVV.

CDR3 in amino acids: CASSLQGLSNQPQHF. For the CDR3, the DNA is TGTGCCAGCAGTTTACAGGGGCTCAGCAATCAGCCCCAGCATTTT. This chain uses TRBV28 with TRBJ1-5; maybe TRBD1 (6 bases). The CDR3 has 15 amino acids. V was cut by 2 bases and J by 1 base, with 9 bases left in between. CDR1 and CDR2 from the germline V gene are MDHEN and SYDVKM.

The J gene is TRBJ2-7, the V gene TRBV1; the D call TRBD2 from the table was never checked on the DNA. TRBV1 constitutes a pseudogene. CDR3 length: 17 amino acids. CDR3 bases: TGCGCCAGCAGCCAAGAGGGACTAGCGGGGGGGCTCGACGAGCAGTACTTC. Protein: CASSQEGLAGGLDEQYF.

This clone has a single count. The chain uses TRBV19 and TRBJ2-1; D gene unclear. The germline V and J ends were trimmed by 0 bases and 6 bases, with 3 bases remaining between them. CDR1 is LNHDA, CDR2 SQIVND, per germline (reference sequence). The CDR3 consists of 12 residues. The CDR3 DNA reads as TGTGCCAGTAGTATAGATTTCAATGAGCAGTTCTTC. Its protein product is CASSIDFNEQFF.

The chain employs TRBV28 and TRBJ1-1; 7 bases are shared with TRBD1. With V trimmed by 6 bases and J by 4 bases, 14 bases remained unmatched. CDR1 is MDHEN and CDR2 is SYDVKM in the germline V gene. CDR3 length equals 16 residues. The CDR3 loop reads CASSPPMTGRSTEAFF. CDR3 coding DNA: TGTGCCAGCAGCCCCCCCATGACAGGGAGGAGCACTGAAGCTTTCTTT.

The CDR3 region is CASSLALGATNEQYF. The CDR3, as DNA: TGCGCCAGCAGCTTGGCGTTAGGGGCGACTAACGAGCAGTACTTC. The V call is TRBV5-1, the J call TRBJ2-7; D may be TRBD1 or TRBD2 (5 bases each). The CDR3 loop spans 15 amino acids. In germline, CDR1 is SGHRS, CDR2 YFSETQ. The germline V and J ends were trimmed by 0 bases and 5 bases, with 15 bases remaining between them.

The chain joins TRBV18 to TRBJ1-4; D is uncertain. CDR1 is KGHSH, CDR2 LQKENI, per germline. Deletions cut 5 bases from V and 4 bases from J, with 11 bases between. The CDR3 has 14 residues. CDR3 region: CASSRLGINEKLFF. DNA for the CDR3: TGTGCCAGCTCAAGACTGGGTATTAATGAAAAACTGTTTTTT.